This TCR beta chain appears in the sequencing data of a study of T cell changes during pregnancy in multiple sclerosis. Libraries were prepared by immunoSEQ multiplex PCR; TCRdb keeps only in-frame clonotypes and omits some of them. The table has tens of thousands of clones, 70% to 90% seen once. Trimming stripped 1 base from V and 0 bases from J, with 10 bases between. CDR1 is SGHTA and CDR2 is FQGNSA in the germline V gene. The CDR3 is 15 amino acids. The V and J genes are TRBV7-2 and TRBJ2-7, with unresolved D. This sequence was found in a female donor with multiple sclerosis, enrolled in a pregnancy study. The sample here was CD4+ T cells from peripheral blood mononuclear cells, taken in the first trimester of pregnancy. Here the CDR3 DNA reads TGTGCCAGCAGCTTAGGCACAACAGTCTCCTACGAGCAGTACTTC. Residues: CASSLGTTVSYEQYF.